This entry describes one TCR beta chain. The CDR3 totals 13 residues. CDR1 and CDR2 (germline): SGHTA, FQGTGA. The V and J ends lost 5 bases and 8 bases respectively, with 13 bases between them. TCRdb re-analysed the RT-PCR reads in MiXCR, keeping a single row per CDR3 protein. Seen here are some 600,000 distinct CDR3 sequences, approximately 15% observed once, and the top ten hold less than 8.5%. The sample belongs to a study of response to subunit inactivated influenza vaccine. The TCR comes from a man over 45 who received an inactivated influenza vaccine. The specimen was PBMCs from blood, collected approximately 15 days before vaccination. The V gene is TRBV7-3, the J gene TRBJ2-1; no firm D call. The CDR3 DNA sequence: TGTGCCAGCAGCGGTGGACCGGCGGATGAGCAGTTCTTC. Its protein is CASSGGPADEQFF. Drawing the rest from reference TRBV7-3 and TRBJ2-1, the complete variable domain is GAGVSQTPSNKVTEKGKYVELRCDPISGHTALYWYRQSLGQGPEFLIYFQGTGAADDSGLPNDRFFAVRPEGSVSTLKIQRTERGDSAVYLCASSGGPADEQFFGPGTRLTVL.